This record concerns one T cell receptor (beta chain) sequence. Its antigen remains unidentified. From germline, CDR1 is SGDLS and CDR2 YYNGEE. Trimming took off 3 bases at V and 3 bases at J, with 13 bases between the two ends. The CDR3 extends over 16 amino acids. This record belongs to a study of cytomegalovirus exposure and HLA in healthy donors. The PCR employed 60 Vbeta primers together with 13 Jbeta primers. Using immunoSEQ multiplex PCR, the repertoire was profiled, and TCRdb retains in-frame clones only, with some absent. The sample includes some 100,000 clones, approximately 75% of them seen just once. Study findings and constraints: Being productive about 90% or about 30% of the time was typical of most TCR beta V segments in an earlier analysis. Across donors, sequencing depth was assumed by presence/absence analyses to be roughly uniform. One later analysis reportedly identified an Asian-associated ancestry cluster that showed fewer N-insertions than the roughly 700-donor mean.

The material sequenced was PBMCs. J is TRBJ1-6 and V is TRBV9, with no clear D. This clonotype was sampled from a female donor in good health and CMV-seropositive. CDR3 sequence: CASSDPSSIYNSPLHF. The CDR3 nucleotides read TGTGCCAGCAGCGATCCCTCGTCTATCTATAATTCACCCCTCCACTTT.